A selection of T cell receptor beta chains follows, all from one sample in a study of blood T cell repertoires in COVID-19. TCRdb's table, derived via immunoSEQ multiplex PCR, lists solely in-frame clones and lacks some. Among 290,000 or so clones listed, about 90% were seen once. The sample consisted of peripheral blood. All receptors derive from a man between 18 and 35 years old with active or convalescent COVID-19. Both conserved end residues are trimmed from each CDR3. Clone size is shown for a subset of rows, as once, few, many or a class of expanded clone.

V gene,clone size,CDR3 protein
TRBV27,-,ASSLSLWGDGYT
TRBV7-8,-,ASSLAGQGPGEQY
TRBV7-9,-,ASSLGTSGEQF
TRBV4-2,-,ASSQRTGEYSPLH
TRBV28,once,ATGVPGANVLT
TRBV6-1,-,ASSAVAGVGSGANVLT
TRBV7-9,-,ASSLVVQGADTQY
TRBV5-1,-,ASSLLTGPNYGYT
TRBV28,once,ASSQNYGYT
TRBV20-1,-,SATREYEQY
TRBV7-9,once,ASSDREQPQH
TRBV11-2,-,ASRGPGTVTTGELF
TRBV29-1,few,SVVGQGVSNEQF
TRBV27,once,ASSLGTLYEQY
TRBV19,-,ASSFRHPRETQY
TRBV6-4,-,ASSTTLLDTQY
TRBV9,-,ASSVRDKLYGYT
TRBV5-1,-,ASSPGTSGGNEQF
TRBV27,-,ASSLNRYTDTQY
TRBV2,-,ASSEGQGNQPQH
TRBV6-4,-,ASSDGLAGNEQF
TRBV5-6,-,ASSSFRGSPTDTQY
TRBV29-1,-,SVEMQAKNIQY
TRBV18,-,ASSPGQEGRNTIY
TRBV7-8,-,ASSQGAGQY
TRBV5-6,-,ASSPQGPYLGYT
TRBV6-5,few,ASSSLDRGLNEKLF
TRBV29-1,-,SVDPGHPNTEAF
TRBV13,once,ASSPRTKNEQF
TRBV19,few,ASSPAGQGAFYEQY
TRBV19,-,ASSHGAGPGELF
TRBV4-1,-,ASSLDTRNTEAF
TRBV2,-,ASRTGVRSGNTIY
TRBV28,once,ASSSTSRLAGGVYEQY
TRBV18,-,ASSPAAGANNEQF
TRBV10-3,-,AIAPSILLNTEAF